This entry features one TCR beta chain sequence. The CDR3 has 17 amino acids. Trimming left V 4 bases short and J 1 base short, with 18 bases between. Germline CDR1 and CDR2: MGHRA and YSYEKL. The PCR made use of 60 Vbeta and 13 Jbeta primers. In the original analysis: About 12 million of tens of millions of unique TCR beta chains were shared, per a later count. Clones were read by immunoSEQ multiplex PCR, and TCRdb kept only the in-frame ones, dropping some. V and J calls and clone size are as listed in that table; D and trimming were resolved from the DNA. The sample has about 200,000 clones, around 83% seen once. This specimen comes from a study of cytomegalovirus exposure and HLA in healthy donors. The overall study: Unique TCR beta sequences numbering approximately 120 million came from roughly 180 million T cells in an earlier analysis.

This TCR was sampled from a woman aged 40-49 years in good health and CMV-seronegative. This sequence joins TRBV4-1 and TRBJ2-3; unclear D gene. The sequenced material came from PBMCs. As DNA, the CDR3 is TGCGCCAGCAGCCCCAAGGTGGATCCTGGGCGCACAGATACGCAGTATTTT. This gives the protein CASSPKVDPGRTDTQYF.